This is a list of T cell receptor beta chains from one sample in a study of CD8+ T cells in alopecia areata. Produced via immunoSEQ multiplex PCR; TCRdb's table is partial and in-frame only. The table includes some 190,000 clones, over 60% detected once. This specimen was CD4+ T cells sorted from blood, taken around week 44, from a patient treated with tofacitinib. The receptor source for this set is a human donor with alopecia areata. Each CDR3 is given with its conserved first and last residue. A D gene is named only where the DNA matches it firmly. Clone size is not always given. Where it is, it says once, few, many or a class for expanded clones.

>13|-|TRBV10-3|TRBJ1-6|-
CAISEVGNSPLHF
TGTGCCATCAGTGAAGTCGGTAATTCACCCCTCCACTTT
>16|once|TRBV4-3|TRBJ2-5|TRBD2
CASSQEAGGYQETQYF
TGCGCCAGCAGCCAAGAAGCGGGGGGGTACCAAGAGACCCAGTACTTC
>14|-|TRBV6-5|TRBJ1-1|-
CASSPGRKNTEAFF
TGTGCCAGCAGTCCAGGACGGAAGAACACTGAAGCTTTCTTT
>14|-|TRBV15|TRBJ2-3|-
CATSSRLITDTQYF
TGTGCCACCAGCTCACGACTTATCACAGATACGCAGTATTTT
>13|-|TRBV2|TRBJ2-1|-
CASSGRMTNEQFF
TGTGCCAGCAGTGGAAGGATGACCAATGAGCAGTTCTTC
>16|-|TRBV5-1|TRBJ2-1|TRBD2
CASSQTGGVDYNEQFF
TGCGCCAGCAGCCAGACTGGGGGGGTGGACTACAATGAGCAGTTCTTC
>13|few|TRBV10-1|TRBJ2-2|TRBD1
CASRGQGPGELFF
TGCGCCAGCAGGGGACAGGGCCCCGGGGAGCTGTTTTTT
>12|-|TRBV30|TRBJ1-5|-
CAWNRADQPQHF
TGTGCCTGGAATAGGGCTGATCAGCCCCAGCATTTT
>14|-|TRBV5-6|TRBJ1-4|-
CASSLGTTEEKLFF
TGTGCCAGCAGCTTAGGGACAACAGAGGAAAAACTGTTTTTT
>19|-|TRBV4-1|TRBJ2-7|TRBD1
CASSQDFPHSHRGTYEQYF
TGCGCCAGCAGCCAAGATTTCCCCCATTCCCACAGGGGAACCTACGAGCAGTACTTC
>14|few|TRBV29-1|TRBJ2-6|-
CSVRQVSGANVLTF
TGCAGCGTGCGACAGGTCTCTGGGGCCAACGTCCTGACTTTC
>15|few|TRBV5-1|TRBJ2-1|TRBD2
CASSLGSGGYNEQFF
TGCGCCAGCAGCTTGGGGAGCGGGGGGTACAATGAGCAGTTCTTC
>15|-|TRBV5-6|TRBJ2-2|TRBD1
CASSPRTGEIGELFF
TGTGCCAGCAGCCCGCGGACAGGGGAGATCGGGGAGCTGTTTTTT
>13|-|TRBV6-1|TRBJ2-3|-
CASSEEAGYTQYF
TGTGCCAGCAGTGAAGAGGCCGGATACACGCAGTATTTT
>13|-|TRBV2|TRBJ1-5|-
CASSGEHNQPQHF
TGTGCCAGCAGTGGGGAGCACAATCAGCCCCAGCATTTT
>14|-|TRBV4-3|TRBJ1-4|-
CASSQGQVNEKLFF
TGCGCCAGCAGCCAAGGACAGGTCAATGAAAAACTGTTTTTT
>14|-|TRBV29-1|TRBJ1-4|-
CRRRGKDRMEKLFF
TGCAGAAGGAGAGGGAAGGACAGAATGGAAAAACTGTTTTTT
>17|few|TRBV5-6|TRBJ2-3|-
CASSTLRVSKSTDTQYF
TGTGCCAGCAGCACCTTACGGGTTTCCAAGAGCACAGATACGCAGTATTTT
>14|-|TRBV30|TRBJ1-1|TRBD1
CAWSVHRGRTEAFF
TGTGCCTGGAGTGTACACAGGGGGCGGACTGAAGCTTTCTTT
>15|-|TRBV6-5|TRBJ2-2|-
CASSRMDSYTGELFF
TGTGCCAGCAGTAGGATGGACAGCTACACCGGGGAGCTGTTTTTT
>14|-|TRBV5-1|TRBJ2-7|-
CASSPDRITYEQYF
TGCGCCAGCAGCCCGGACAGAATTACCTACGAGCAGTACTTC
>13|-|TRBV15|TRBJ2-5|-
CATSVQGIETQYF
TGTGCCACCAGTGTCCAAGGGATAGAGACCCAGTACTTC
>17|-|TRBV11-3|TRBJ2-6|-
CASSLEGQRSGANVLTF
TGTGCCAGCAGCTTAGAAGGACAGAGGTCCGGGGCCAACGTCCTGACTTTC
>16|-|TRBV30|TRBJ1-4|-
CAWSVPGFPTNEKLFF
TGTGCCTGGAGTGTCCCCGGTTTCCCAACTAATGAAAAACTGTTTTTT
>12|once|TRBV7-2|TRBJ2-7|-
CASSLRGYEQYF
TGTGCCAGCAGCTTAAGGGGCTACGAGCAGTACTTC
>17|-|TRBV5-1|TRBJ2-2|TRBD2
CASRNQGLAANTGELFF
TGCGCCAGCAGAAATCAGGGACTAGCGGCGAACACCGGGGAGCTGTTTTTT
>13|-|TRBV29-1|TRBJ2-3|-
CSSLVGGADTQYF
TGCAGCTCCCTTGTGGGCGGGGCCGATACGCAGTATTTT
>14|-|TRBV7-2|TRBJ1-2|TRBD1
CASSLGQGTYGYTF
TGTGCCAGCAGCTTGGGACAGGGGACCTATGGCTACACCTTC
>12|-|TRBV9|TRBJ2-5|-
CASSVEGETQYF
TGTGCCAGCAGCGTAGAGGGGGAGACCCAGTACTTC
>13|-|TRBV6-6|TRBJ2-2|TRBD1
CASRGQGYGELFF
TGTGCCAGCAGGGGACAGGGATACGGGGAGCTGTTTTTT
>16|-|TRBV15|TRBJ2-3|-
CATSRGGATSTDTQYF
TGTGCCACCAGCAGAGGGGGGGCAACTAGCACAGATACGCAGTATTTT
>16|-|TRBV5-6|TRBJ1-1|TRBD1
CASSLGPQGGNTEAFF
TGTGCCAGCAGCTTGGGCCCACAGGGGGGGAACACTGAAGCTTTCTTT
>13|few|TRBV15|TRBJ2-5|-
CATSRFRGETQYF
TGTGCCACCAGCCGATTTAGGGGGGAGACCCAGTACTTC
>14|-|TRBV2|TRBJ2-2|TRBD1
CASSPDRVNGELFF
TGTGCCAGCAGCCCGGACAGGGTCAACGGGGAGCTGTTTTTT
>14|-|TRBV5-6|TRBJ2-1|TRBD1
CASSRGQGYNEQFF
TGTGCCAGCAGCAGGGGACAGGGATACAATGAGCAGTTCTTC
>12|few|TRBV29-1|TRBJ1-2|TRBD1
CSAEGQGPLWTF
TGCAGCGCCGAGGGACAGGGGCCCTTATGGACCTTC
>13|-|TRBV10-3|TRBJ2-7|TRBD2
CATSIGGDYEQYF
TGTGCCACTAGTATCGGGGGGGACTACGAGCAGTACTTC
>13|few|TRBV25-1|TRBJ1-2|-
CASSDTGRYGYTF
TGTGCCAGCAGTGACACGGGGCGCTATGGCTACACCTTC
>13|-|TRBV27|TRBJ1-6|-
CASSSVYHSPLHF
TGTGCCAGCAGCTCGGTTTATCATTCACCCCTCCACTTT
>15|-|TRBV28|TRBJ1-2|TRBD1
CASSSQGGSGDGYTF
TGTGCCAGCAGCTCACAGGGGGGGTCCGGTGATGGCTACACCTTC
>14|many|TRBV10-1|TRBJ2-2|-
CASSESFGTGELFF
TGCGCCAGCAGTGAGTCTTTCGGCACCGGGGAGCTGTTTTTT
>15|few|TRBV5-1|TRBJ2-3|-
CASSLSGPYGDTQYF
TGCGCCAGCAGCTTGTCTGGGCCCTACGGGGATACGCAGTATTTT
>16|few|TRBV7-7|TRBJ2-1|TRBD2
CASSPFGAGGNNEQFF
TGTGCCAGCAGCCCCTTTGGTGCGGGGGGAAACAATGAGCAGTTCTTC
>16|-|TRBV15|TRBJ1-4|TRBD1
CATSRGHGTGEEKLFF
TGTGCCACCAGCAGAGGTCATGGGACAGGGGAGGAAAAACTGTTTTTT
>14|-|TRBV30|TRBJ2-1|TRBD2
CAWKSASGGHEQFF
TGTGCCTGGAAGTCGGCAAGCGGGGGGCATGAGCAGTTCTTC
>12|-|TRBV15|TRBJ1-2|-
CATSRAGEGYTF
TGTGCCACCAGCAGAGCGGGGGAAGGCTACACCTTC
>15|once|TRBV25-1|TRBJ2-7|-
CASRPGVGGTYEQYF
TGTGCCAGCCGACCTGGGGTCGGCGGTACCTACGAGCAGTACTTC
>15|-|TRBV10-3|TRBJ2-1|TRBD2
CAIGTSGGAYNEQFF
TGTGCCATTGGGACTAGCGGGGGGGCCTACAATGAGCAGTTCTTC
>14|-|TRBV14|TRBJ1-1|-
CASSPGAPNTEAFF
TGTGCCAGCAGCCCTGGGGCGCCGAACACTGAAGCTTTCTTT
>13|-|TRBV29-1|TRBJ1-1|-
CSVKDPLNTEAFF
TGCAGCGTTAAAGACCCTTTGAACACTGAAGCTTTCTTT
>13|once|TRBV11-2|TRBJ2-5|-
CASSFGGVETQYF
TGTGCCAGCAGCTTCGGTGGGGTGGAGACCCAGTACTTC
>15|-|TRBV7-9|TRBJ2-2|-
CASSPTGVGTGELFF
TGTGCCAGCAGCCCTACCGGGGTCGGCACCGGGGAGCTGTTTTTT
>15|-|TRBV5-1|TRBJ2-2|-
CASSLDSGVTGELFF
TGCGCCAGCAGCTTGGACTCGGGGGTGACCGGGGAGCTGTTTTTT
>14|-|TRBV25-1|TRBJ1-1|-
CASSNLMGNTEAFF
TGTGCCAGCAGCAACCTCATGGGGAACACTGAAGCTTTCTTT
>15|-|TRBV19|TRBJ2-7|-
CASSPPGQSRYEQYF
TGTGCCAGTAGCCCTCCCGGACAGAGTAGGTACGAGCAGTACTTC